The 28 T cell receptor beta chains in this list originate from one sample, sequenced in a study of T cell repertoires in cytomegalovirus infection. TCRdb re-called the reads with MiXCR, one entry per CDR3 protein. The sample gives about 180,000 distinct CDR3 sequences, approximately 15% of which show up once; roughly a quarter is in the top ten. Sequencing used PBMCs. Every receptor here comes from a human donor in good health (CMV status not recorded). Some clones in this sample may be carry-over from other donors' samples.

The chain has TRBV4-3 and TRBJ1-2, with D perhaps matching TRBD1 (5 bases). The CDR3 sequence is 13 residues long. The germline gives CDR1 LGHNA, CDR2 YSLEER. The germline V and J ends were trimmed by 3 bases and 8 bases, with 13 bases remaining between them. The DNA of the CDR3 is TGCGCCAGCAGCCAGCCAGGAGGGGCCGGCTACACCTTC. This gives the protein CASSQPGGAGYTF.

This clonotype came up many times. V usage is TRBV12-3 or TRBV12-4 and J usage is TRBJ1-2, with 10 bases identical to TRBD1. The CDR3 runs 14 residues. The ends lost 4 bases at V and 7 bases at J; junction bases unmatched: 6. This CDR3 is CASSSTGGGGGYTF. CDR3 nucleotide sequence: TGTGCCAGCAGTTCGACAGGGGGCGGCGGTGGCTACACCTTC.

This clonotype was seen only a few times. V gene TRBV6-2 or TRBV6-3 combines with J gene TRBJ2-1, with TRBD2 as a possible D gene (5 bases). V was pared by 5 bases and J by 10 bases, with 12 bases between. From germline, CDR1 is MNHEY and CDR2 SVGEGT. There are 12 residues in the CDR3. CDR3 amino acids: CASSRTFTEQFF. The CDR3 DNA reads TGTGCCAGCAGTCGGACTTTTACGGAGCAGTTCTTC.

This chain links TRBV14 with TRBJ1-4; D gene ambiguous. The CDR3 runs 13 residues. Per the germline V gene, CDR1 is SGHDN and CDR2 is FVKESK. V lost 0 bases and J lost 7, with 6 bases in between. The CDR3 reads CASSQEPSEKLFF. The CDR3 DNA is TGTGCCAGCAGCCAAGAGCCGTCTGAAAAACTGTTTTTT.

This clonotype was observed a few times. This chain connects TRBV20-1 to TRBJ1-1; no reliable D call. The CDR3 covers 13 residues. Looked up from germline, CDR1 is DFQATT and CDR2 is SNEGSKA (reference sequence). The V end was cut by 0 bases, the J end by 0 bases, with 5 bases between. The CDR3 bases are TGCAGTGCTAGAGAATACATGAACACTGAAGCTTTCTTT. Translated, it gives CSAREYMNTEAFF.

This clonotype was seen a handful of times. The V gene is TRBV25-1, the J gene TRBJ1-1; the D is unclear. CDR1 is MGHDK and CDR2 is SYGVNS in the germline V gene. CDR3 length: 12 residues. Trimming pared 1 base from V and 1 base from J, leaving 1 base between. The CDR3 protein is CASSEWNTEAFF. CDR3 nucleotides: TGTGCCAGCAGTGAATGGAACACTGAAGCTTTCTTT.

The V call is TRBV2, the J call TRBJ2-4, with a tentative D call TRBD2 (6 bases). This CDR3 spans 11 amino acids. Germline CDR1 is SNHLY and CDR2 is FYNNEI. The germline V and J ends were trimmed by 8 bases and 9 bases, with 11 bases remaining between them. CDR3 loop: CASVSGGIQYF. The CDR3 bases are TGTGCCAGCGTCTCCGGGGGCATTCAGTACTTC.

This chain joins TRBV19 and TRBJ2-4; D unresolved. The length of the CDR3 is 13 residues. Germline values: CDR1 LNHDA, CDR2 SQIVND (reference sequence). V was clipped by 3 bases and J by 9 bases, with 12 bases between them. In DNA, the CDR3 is TGTGCCAGTAGTATCACAGAGTGGGGCATTCAGTACTTC. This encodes CASSITEWGIQYF.

The CDR3 reads CSALPRWSGDTEAFF. CDR3 nucleotides: TGCAGTGCCCTACCCCGGTGGAGCGGCGACACTGAAGCTTTCTTT. The rearrangement joins TRBV20-1 to TRBJ1-1; no reliable D call. The germline CDR1 and CDR2 sequences are DFQATT and SNEGSKA (reference sequence). The CDR3 extends over 15 amino acids. The germline V and J ends were trimmed by 6 bases and 3 bases, with 20 bases remaining between them.

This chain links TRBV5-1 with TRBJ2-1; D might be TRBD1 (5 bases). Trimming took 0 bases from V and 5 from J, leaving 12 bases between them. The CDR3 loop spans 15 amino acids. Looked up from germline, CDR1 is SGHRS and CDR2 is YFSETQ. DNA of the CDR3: TGCGCCAGCAGCTTGGTCACAGGTGGGGACAATGAGCAGTTCTTC. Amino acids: CASSLVTGGDNEQFF. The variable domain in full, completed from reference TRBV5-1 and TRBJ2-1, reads KAGVTQTPRYLIKTRGQQVTLSCSPISGHRSVSWYQQTPGQGLQFLFEYFSETQRNKGNFPGRFSGRQFSNSRSEMNVSTLELGDSALYLCASSLVTGGDNEQFFGPGTRLTVL.

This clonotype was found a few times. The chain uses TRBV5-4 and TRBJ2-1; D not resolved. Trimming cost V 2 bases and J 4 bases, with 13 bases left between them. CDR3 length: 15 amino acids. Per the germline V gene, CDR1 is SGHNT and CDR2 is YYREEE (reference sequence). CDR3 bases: TGTGCCAGCAGCTTCTTGGCCTACGATTACAATGAGCAGTTCTTC. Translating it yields CASSFLAYDYNEQFF.

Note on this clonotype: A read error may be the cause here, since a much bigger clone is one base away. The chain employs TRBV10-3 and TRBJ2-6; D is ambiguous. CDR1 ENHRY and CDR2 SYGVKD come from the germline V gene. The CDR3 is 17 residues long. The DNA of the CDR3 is TGTGCCATCGGAACGCTACCACAGCTTTCTGGGACCAACGTCCTGACTTTC. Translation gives CAIGTLPQLSGTNVLTF.

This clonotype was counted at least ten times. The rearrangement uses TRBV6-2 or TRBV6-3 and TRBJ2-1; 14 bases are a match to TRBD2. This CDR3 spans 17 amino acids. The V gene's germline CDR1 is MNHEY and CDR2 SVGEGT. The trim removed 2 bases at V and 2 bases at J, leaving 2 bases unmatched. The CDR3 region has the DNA TGTGCCAGCAGTTACGAGACTAGCGGGAGGGCCTACAATGAGCAGTTCTTC. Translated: CASSYETSGRAYNEQFF.

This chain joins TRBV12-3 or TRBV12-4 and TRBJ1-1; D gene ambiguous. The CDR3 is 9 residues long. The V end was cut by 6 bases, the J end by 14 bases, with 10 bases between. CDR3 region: CASSRGGFF. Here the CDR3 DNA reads TGTGCCAGCAGCCGGGGAGGCTTCTTT.

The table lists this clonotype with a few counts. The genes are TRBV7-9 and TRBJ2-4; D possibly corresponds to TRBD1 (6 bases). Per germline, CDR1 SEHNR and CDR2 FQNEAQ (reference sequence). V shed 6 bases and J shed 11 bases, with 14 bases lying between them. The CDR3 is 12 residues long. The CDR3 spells CASSSDSPVQYF. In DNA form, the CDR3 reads TGTGCCAGCAGTTCGGACAGTCCGGTTCAGTACTTC.

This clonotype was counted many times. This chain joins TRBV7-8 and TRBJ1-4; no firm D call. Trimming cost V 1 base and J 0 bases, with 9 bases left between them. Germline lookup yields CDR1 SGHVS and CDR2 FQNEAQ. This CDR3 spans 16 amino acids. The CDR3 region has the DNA TGTGCCAGCAGCTTAGTTGCGGGTACAACTAATGAAAAACTGTTTTTT. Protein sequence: CASSLVAGTTNEKLFF.

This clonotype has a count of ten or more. The CDR3 here is CASSGLRGSEAFF. In nucleotides, the CDR3 is TGTGCCAGCAGTGGCCTTAGGGGCTCGGAAGCTTTCTTT. The chain recombines TRBV6-1 with TRBJ1-1, with D possibly being TRBD1 (5 bases). V was pared by 4 bases and J by 8 bases, with 14 bases between. The V gene's germline CDR1 is MNHNS and CDR2 SASEGT. The CDR3 totals 13 residues.

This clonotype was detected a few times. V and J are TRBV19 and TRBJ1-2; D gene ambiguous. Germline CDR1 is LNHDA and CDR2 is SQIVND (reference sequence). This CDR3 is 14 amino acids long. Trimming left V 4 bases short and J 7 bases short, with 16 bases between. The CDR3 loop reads CASSTRYPGSGYTF. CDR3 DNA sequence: TGTGCCAGTAGTACCCGCTACCCCGGGAGTGGCTACACCTTC.

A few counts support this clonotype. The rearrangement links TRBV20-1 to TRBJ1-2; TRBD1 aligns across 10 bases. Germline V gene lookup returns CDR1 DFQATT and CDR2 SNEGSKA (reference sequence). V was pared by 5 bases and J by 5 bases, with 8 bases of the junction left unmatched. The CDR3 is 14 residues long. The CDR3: CSASDRGRKYGYTF. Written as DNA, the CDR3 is TGCAGTGCTTCTGACAGGGGGCGGAAGTATGGCTACACCTTC.

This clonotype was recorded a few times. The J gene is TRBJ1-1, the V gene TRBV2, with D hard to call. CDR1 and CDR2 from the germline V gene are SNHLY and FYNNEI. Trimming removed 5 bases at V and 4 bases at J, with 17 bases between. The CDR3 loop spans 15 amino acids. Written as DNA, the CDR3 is TGTGCCAGCAGTATCCCTCTAGAGGGATCCACTGAAGCTTTCTTT. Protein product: CASSIPLEGSTEAFF.

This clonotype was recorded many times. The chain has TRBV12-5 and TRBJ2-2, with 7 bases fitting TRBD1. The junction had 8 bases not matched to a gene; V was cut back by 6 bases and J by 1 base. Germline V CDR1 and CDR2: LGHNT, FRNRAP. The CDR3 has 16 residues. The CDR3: CASGPQDRENTGELFF. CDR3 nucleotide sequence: TGTGCTAGTGGCCCCCAAGACAGGGAGAACACCGGGGAGCTGTTTTTT.

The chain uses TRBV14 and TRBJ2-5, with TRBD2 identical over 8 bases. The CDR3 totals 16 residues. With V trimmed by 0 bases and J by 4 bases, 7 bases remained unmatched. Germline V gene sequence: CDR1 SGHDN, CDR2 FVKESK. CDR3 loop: CASSQEEREIPETQYF. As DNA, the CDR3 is TGTGCCAGCAGCCAAGAAGAGCGGGAGATCCCAGAGACCCAGTACTTC.

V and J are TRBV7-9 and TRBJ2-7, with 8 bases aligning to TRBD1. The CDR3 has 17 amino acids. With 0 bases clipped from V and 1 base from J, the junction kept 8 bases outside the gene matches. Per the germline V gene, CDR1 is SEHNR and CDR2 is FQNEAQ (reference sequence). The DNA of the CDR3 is TGTGCCAGCAGCTTAGCGGGGACAGGTTCGTTTTCCTACGAGCAGTACTTC. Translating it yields CASSLAGTGSFSYEQYF.

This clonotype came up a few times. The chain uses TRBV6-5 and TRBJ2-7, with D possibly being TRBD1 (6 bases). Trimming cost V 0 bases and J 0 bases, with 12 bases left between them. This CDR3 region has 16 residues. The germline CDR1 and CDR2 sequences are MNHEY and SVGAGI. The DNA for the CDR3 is TGTGCCAGCAGTTACTCAGGGGGAGCAGGCTCCTACGAGCAGTACTTC. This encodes CASSYSGGAGSYEQYF.

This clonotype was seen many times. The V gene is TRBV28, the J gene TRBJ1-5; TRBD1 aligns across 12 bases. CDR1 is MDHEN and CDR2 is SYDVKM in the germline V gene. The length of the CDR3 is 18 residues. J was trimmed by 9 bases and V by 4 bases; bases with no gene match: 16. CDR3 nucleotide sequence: TGTGCCAGCAGTTCTCCACCTGGGACAGGGGGCGCACAGGGGCCCCAGCATTTT. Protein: CASSSPPGTGGAQGPQHF.

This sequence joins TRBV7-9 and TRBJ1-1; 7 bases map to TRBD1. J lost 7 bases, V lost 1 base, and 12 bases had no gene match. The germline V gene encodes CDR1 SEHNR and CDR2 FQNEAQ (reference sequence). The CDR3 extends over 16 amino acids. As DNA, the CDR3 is TGTGCCAGCAGCTTAGGGTCGGGGACAGCCCCGGGTGAAGCTTTCTTT. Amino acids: CASSLGSGTAPGEAFF.

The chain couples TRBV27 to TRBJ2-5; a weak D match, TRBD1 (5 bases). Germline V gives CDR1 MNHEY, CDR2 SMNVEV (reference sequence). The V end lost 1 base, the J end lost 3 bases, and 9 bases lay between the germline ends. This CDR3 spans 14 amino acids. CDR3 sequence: CASSLLGREETQYF. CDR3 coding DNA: TGTGCCAGCAGTTTATTGGGCAGGGAAGAGACCCAGTACTTC.

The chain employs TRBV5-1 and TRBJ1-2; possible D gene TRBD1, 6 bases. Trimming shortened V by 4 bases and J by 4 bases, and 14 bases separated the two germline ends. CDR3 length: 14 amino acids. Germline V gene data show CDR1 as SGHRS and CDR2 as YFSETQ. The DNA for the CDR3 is TGCGCCAGCAGCCCGGGACAAACCGGCTATGGCTACACCTTC. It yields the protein CASSPGQTGYGYTF.